This T cell receptor beta chain was documented in a study of CD8 T cells in ankylosing spondylitis. Overall study findings and caveats: Reportedly, disease-linked clones are significantly enriched in ankylosing spondylitis patients' matched synovial fluid. Some motif variants were previously reported in reactive arthritis synovial fluid and blood. Apparently characteristic of ankylosing spondylitis blood was a TCR beta motif (fewer than 10 highly homologous variants). Relatively scarce in peripheral blood, disease-linked clones were CD8+.

Points on this clonotype: The antigen is unknown.

Libraries for TCR beta were made by quantitative 5'-RACE with molecular barcodes. TCRdb reprocessed the 5' RACE reads with MiXCR, giving one entry per CDR3 protein. The sample has more than 650,000 distinct CDR3 sequences; 12% are singletons. The germline V gene has CDR1 LGHNA and CDR2 YNFKEQ. The CDR3 contains 15 residues. V lost 2 bases to trimming and J lost 6 bases; unmatched junction nucleotides: 7. This receptor was taken from a male donor with ankylosing spondylitis. The rearrangement joins TRBV4-2 to TRBJ2-7; 10 bases map to TRBD2. The sequencing sample was made of blood, either unsorted or a sorted T cell fraction (not recorded which). The CDR3 nucleotides read TGTGCCAGCAGCCAACCTAGCGGGAGTTTCGCCGAGCAGTACTTC. It specifies CASSQPSGSFAEQYF.